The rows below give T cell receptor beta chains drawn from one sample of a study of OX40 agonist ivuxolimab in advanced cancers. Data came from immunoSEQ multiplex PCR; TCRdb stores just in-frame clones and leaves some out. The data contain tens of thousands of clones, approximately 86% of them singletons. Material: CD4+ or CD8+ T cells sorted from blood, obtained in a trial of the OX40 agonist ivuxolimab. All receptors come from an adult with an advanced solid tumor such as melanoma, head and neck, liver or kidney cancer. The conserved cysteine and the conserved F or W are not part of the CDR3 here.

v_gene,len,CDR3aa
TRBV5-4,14,ASSPPPRDYTDTQY
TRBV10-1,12,ARLSPGLASEQF
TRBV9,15,ASSEGLAGGLIDEQF
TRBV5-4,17,ASSPVVTSGRRSSYEQY
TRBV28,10,ASSLYTIGAF
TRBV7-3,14,ASSTTTAVSYNEQF
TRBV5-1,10,ASSSEDEKLF
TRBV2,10,ASSEAVRKLF
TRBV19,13,ASSTLSGATDTQY
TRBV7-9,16,ASSTRPGLAGSYNEQF
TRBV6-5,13,ASSYSGRAPYEQY
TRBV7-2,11,ASSLDLDNEQF
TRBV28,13,ASSSSGTAQETQY
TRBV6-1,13,ASSARQDSYNEQF
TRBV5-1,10,ASRQGSNEQF
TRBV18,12,ASSPTGSGNTIY